This T cell receptor beta chain emerged from a study of cytomegalovirus exposure and HLA in healthy donors. Study conclusions and caveats: For presence/absence analyses, sequencing depth was assumed to be roughly uniform across donors. Confirmation in vitro established that three CMV-associated chains were specific for CMV antigens.

The PCR used 60 Vbeta and 13 Jbeta primers. Using immunoSEQ multiplex PCR, the repertoire was profiled, and TCRdb retains in-frame clones only, with some absent. The sample yields approximately 150,000 clones, approximately 83% seen once. V was shortened by 0 bases and J by 11 bases, with 10 bases between the two germline ends. The CDR3 has 13 amino acids. CDR1 SNHLY and CDR2 FYNNEI come from the germline V gene. As regards this clone: Its antigen is not known.

The chain uses TRBV2 and TRBJ1-4, with a tentative D call TRBD1 (5 bases). Material: PBMCs. The source is a woman in her 40s in good health and CMV-seronegative. The CDR3 DNA is TGTGCCAGCAGTGAAGCAGGGGCGGGGAAACTGTTTTTT. This sequence encodes CASSEAGAGKLFF.